This T cell receptor (beta chain) was observed in a study of T cell changes during pregnancy in multiple sclerosis. This clone appeared a single time. TCRdb's table, derived via immunoSEQ multiplex PCR, lists solely in-frame clones and lacks some. The repertoire consists of 100,000 to 150,000 clones, with approximately 93% occurring once and the leading ten covering 6% to 7%. Trimming took off 5 bases at V and 4 bases at J, with 18 bases between the two ends. The CDR3 runs 15 residues. CDR1 and CDR2 (germline): SGHRS, YFSETQ. The chain recombines TRBV5-1 with TRBJ1-1, with a possible D match to TRBD1 (5 bases). The clonotype originates from a female donor with multiple sclerosis, enrolled in a pregnancy study. The sequencing here drew on peripheral blood, taken before pregnancy. CDR3 bases: TGCGCCAGCAGGACGGACCTAGGGGTCGGCACTGAAGCTTTCTTT. This sequence encodes CASRTDLGVGTEAFF.